These 27 T cell receptor beta chains share one sample of origin, sequenced in a study of blood T cell repertoires in COVID-19. Method: immunoSEQ multiplex PCR; TCRdb's copy keeps in-frame clones and lacks some. The sample contains about 210,000 clones, approximately 90% of which appear only once. Sequencing was performed on PBMCs or T cells enriched from blood (not recorded which). These receptors were taken from a man between 18 and 29 years old with acute COVID-19.

This clone was counted once. The rearrangement joins TRBV15 to TRBJ2-2; D may be TRBD1 (5 bases). V lost 0 bases, J lost 4 bases, and 18 bases lay in between. This CDR3 has 18 residues. CDR1 is LNHNV, CDR2 YYDKDF, per germline (reference sequence). The CDR3 nucleotides are TGTGCCACCAGCAGAGATGCAGGGCTTGGCTTGGGCACCGGGGAGCTGTTTTTT. Its translation: CATSRDAGLGLGTGELFF.

The V call is TRBV3-1 (or the pseudogene TRBV3-2), the J call TRBJ2-7, with TRBD1 as a possible D gene (6 bases). The CDR3 consists of 13 residues. V gave up 6 bases and J gave up 5 bases, with 14 bases separating them. Germline CDR1 is LGHDT and CDR2 is YNNKEL (reference sequence). The CDR3, as DNA: TGTGCCAGCAGTCTTCAGGGGATCCACGAGCAGTACTTC. It is translated as CASSLQGIHEQYF.

This sequence joins TRBV2 and TRBJ1-1; D unclear. The CDR3 contains 14 residues. V lost 3 bases to trimming and J lost 4 bases, with 12 bases between them. Germline loops: CDR1 SNHLY, CDR2 FYNNEI. CDR3 nucleotide sequence: TGTGCCAGCAGTGAGAAGGAGGTATTCACTGAAGCTTTCTTT. This encodes CASSEKEVFTEAFF. Supplemented by reference TRBV2 and TRBJ1-1, the full variable domain reads EPEVTQTPSHQVTQMGQEVILRCVPISNHLYFYWYRQILGQKVEFLVSFYNNEISEKSEIFDDQFSVERPDGSNFTLKIRSTKLEDSAMYFCASSEKEVFTEAFFGQGTRLTVV.

This rearrangement joins TRBV2 to TRBJ2-2; 11 nucleotides match TRBD1. CDR3 length: 14 amino acids. Germline assignment: CDR1 SNHLY and CDR2 FYNNEI. V lost 6 bases, J lost 7 bases, and 4 bases stayed unmatched. The CDR3 DNA reads TGTGCCAGCAGAAAGGGACAGGGGGTCGGGGAGCTGTTTTTT. Residues: CASRKGQGVGELFF.

The DNA for the CDR3 is TGCGCCAGCAGTCTGGGACAGGGGGCAACAGATACGCAGTATTTT. It codes for CASSLGQGATDTQYF. This sequence joins TRBV4-1 and TRBJ2-3, with 12 bases matching TRBD1. Losses at the gene ends were 6 bases for V and 3 bases for J; bases not matched to a gene: 4. CDR1 is MGHRA and CDR2 is YSYEKL in the germline V gene. This CDR3 spans 15 amino acids.

The CDR3 DNA follows: TGTGCCAGCAGTTTTCAGGATCAGCCCCAGCATTTT. Translating it yields CASSFQDQPQHF. V gene TRBV28 combines with J gene TRBJ1-5; no firm D call. CDR1 MDHEN and CDR2 SYDVKM come from the germline V gene. Trimming removed 3 bases at V and 5 bases at J, with 5 bases between. This CDR3 contains 12 residues.

V and J are TRBV14 and TRBJ2-2; tentatively, D is TRBD1 (6 bases). This CDR3 contains 15 residues. Germline V CDR1 and CDR2: SGHDN, FVKESK. Trimming removed 0 bases at V and 8 bases at J, with 13 bases between. The CDR3 region has the DNA TGTGCCAGCAGCCAAGATTGGGGGACAAAGGGGGAGCTGTTTTTT. Translated: CASSQDWGTKGELFF.

The chain employs TRBV6-5 and TRBJ2-7; D might be TRBD2 (5 bases). V lost 5 bases and J 5 bases, leaving 16 bases between the germline ends. The CDR3 totals 14 residues. Germline CDR1 MNHEY, CDR2 SVGAGI. In DNA, the CDR3 is TGTGCCAGCAGTCAGCAGAGGGTTCCCCACGAGCAGTACTTC. It is translated as CASSQQRVPHEQYF.

This chain joins TRBV28 and TRBJ2-7; 9 bases match TRBD2. The germline V gene has CDR1 MDHEN and CDR2 SYDVKM. The V segment lost 4 bases and the J segment 0 bases; nucleotides outside the gene matches: 7. The CDR3 has 16 amino acids. The CDR3 DNA reads as TGTGCCAGCAGTTCGTCTAGCGGGGAATCCTCCTACGAGCAGTACTTC. It translates to CASSSSSGESSYEQYF.

The chain recombines TRBV7-3 with TRBJ1-1; the D gene is possibly TRBD1 (6 bases). V lost 4 bases to trimming and J lost 1 base, with 10 bases between them. This CDR3 has 14 residues. CDR1 and CDR2 from the germline V gene are SGHTA and FQGTGA. As DNA, the CDR3 is TGTGCCAGCAGCTCTCAGGGGTCGAACACTGAAGCTTTCTTT. Protein: CASSSQGSNTEAFF.

The CDR3 here is CATSDLERGQETQYF. Here the CDR3 DNA reads TGTGCCACCAGTGATTTGGAGCGGGGGCAAGAGACCCAGTACTTC. The chain recombines TRBV24-1 with TRBJ2-5, with 8 bases aligning to TRBD2. Trimming at V came to 0 bases and at J to 2 bases, leaving 1 base not matched to a gene. The CDR3 has 15 residues. In germline, CDR1 is KGHDR, CDR2 SFDVKD.

The rearrangement uses TRBV5-4 and TRBJ2-5; D is unclear. Trimming removed 5 bases from V and 0 bases from J, with 14 bases in between. This CDR3 is built from 15 residues. CDR1 is SGHNT, CDR2 YYREEE, per germline (reference sequence). The CDR3 region has the DNA TGTGCCAGCAGGCCGAAGGAGAGTAACCAAGAGACCCAGTACTTC. It codes for CASRPKESNQETQYF.

The gene calls are TRBV11-1 and TRBJ1-1, with TRBD1 matching over 7 bases. V shed 4 bases and J 0 bases; nucleotides not matched to a gene: 8. The germline CDR1 and CDR2 sequences are SGHAT and FQDESV (reference sequence). CDR3 length: 16 amino acids. CDR3 amino acids: CASSSPAGTVNTEAFF. The CDR3 DNA follows: TGTGCCAGCAGCTCACCAGCCGGGACAGTGAACACTGAAGCTTTCTTT.

The chain uses TRBV19 and TRBJ1-2, with TRBD1 matching 9 bases. The ends lost 10 bases at V and 7 bases at J; junction bases unmatched: 7. The CDR3 is made up of 12 amino acids. Per germline, CDR1 LNHDA and CDR2 SQIVND (reference sequence). As DNA, the CDR3 is TGTGCCACCTTACAGGGGGCGATTGGCTACACCTTC. This gives the protein CATLQGAIGYTF. Using reference TRBV19 and TRBJ1-2 for the parts outside the CDR3, the full variable domain is DGGITQSPKYLFRKEGQNVTLSCEQNLNHDAMYWYRQDPGQGLRLIYYSQIVNDFQKGDIAEGYSVSREKKESFPLTVTSAQKNPTAFYLCATLQGAIGYTFGSGTRLTVV.

The chain recombines TRBV5-6 with TRBJ1-3; D remains ambiguous. V was pared by 4 bases and J by 7 bases, with 9 bases between. Germline V lookup: CDR1 SGHDT, CDR2 YYEEEE. This CDR3 is 12 amino acids long. The CDR3 DNA reads TGTGCCAGCAGCGCGATGCGGAACACCATATATTTT. Protein: CASSAMRNTIYF.

Here the CDR3 reads CASSLERQGLSEAFF. CDR3 in DNA: TGTGCCAGCAGCTTAGAACGACAGGGATTGAGTGAAGCTTTCTTT. The chain recombines TRBV11-2 with TRBJ1-1, with TRBD1 matching over 7 bases. The CDR3 contains 15 residues. V shed 0 bases and J 7 bases; nucleotides not matched to a gene: 8. The germline CDR1 and CDR2 sequences are SGHAT and FQNNGV. Looking up the rest from reference TRBV11-2 and TRBJ1-1 gives the full variable domain: EAGVAQSPRYKIIEKRQSVAFWCNPISGHATLYWYQQILGQGPKLLIQFQNNGVVDDSQLPKDRFSAERLKGVDSTLKIQPAKLEDSAVYLCASSLERQGLSEAFFGQGTRLTVV.

J is TRBJ2-2 and V is TRBV4-3, with 11 bases that match TRBD1. CDR3 length: 16 residues. The V and J ends lost 0 bases and 7 bases, in that order; junction bases with no gene match: 4. Looked up from germline, CDR1 is LGHNA and CDR2 is YSLEER. The CDR3 region has the DNA TGCGCCAGCAGCCAAGACGGACAGGGGGCTATCGGGGAGCTGTTTTTT. Translating it yields CASSQDGQGAIGELFF.

The CDR3 region has the DNA TGTGCCAGCACCCAGTCGGGGCCTAGCGGGAGGGGAAACCGCTACAATGAGCAGTTCTTC. This translates into CASTQSGPSGRGNRYNEQFF. V usage is TRBV7-9 and J usage is TRBJ2-1, with 12 bases that match TRBD2. Trimming took 7 bases from V and 3 from J; bases not matched to a gene: 19. The CDR3 has 20 residues. Per germline, CDR1 SEHNR and CDR2 FQNEAQ (reference sequence). Variable domain in full (rest from reference TRBV7-9 and TRBJ2-1): DTGVSQNPRHKITKRGQNVTFRCDPISEHNRLYWYRQTLGQGPEFLTYFQNEAQLEKSRLLSDRFSAERPKGSFSTLEIQRTEQGDSAMYLCASTQSGPSGRGNRYNEQFFGPGTRLTVL.

This clone was seen just once. The J gene is TRBJ1-2, the V gene TRBV30; D might be TRBD1 (5 bases). The CDR3 consists of 11 residues. Germline values: CDR1 GTSNPN, CDR2 SVGIG (reference sequence). The V and J ends lost 0 bases and 12 bases respectively, with 11 bases between them. The CDR3 region is CAWSVGLGDTF. DNA of the CDR3: TGTGCCTGGAGTGTGGGACTAGGGGACACCTTC. The variable domain in full, with the rest retrieved from reference TRBV30 and TRBJ1-2, is SQTIHQWPATLVQPVGSPLSLECTVEGTSNPNLYWYRQAAGRGLQLLFYSVGIGQISSEVPQNLSASRPQDRQFILSSKKLLLSDSGFYLCAWSVGLGDTFGSGTRLTVV.

In its sample, this clone was seen once. V gene TRBV5-1 combines with J gene TRBJ1-4; 9 positions match TRBD1. The CDR3 contains 14 residues. Germline CDR1 is SGHRS and CDR2 is YFSETQ. After removal of 2 bases from V and 10 bases from J, the junction contained 6 bases not matched to a gene. CDR3: CASSFGTGRRKLFF. The DNA for the CDR3 is TGCGCCAGCAGCTTCGGGACAGGGAGGCGAAAACTGTTTTTT.

This chain links TRBV6-5 with TRBJ1-2; tentatively, D is TRBD1 (5 bases). Per germline, CDR1 MNHEY and CDR2 SVGAGI. CDR3 length: 13 residues. Trimming took 7 bases from V and 2 from J, leaving 11 bases between them. CDR3 sequence reads: CASKLQENYGYTF. For the CDR3, the DNA is TGTGCCAGCAAGCTACAGGAGAACTATGGCTACACCTTC.

With respect to this clone: This CDR3 is also generated by other DNA sequences in the sample. This chain links TRBV2 with TRBJ1-2, with TRBD1 matching 7 bases. Germline loops: CDR1 SNHLY, CDR2 FYNNEI. With V trimmed by 4 bases and J by 8 bases, 1 base remained unmatched. The CDR3 sequence is 11 residues long. The CDR3, as DNA: TGTGCCAGCAGTGGAGGGGGCGGCTACACCTTC. It encodes CASSGGGGYTF.

CDR3 nucleotide sequence: TGTGCCAGTAGTATAGATCATGGCAGCTCTGGAAACACCATATATTTT. It specifies CASSIDHGSSGNTIYF. The rearrangement joins TRBV19 to TRBJ1-3, with no clear D. CDR1 LNHDA and CDR2 SQIVND come from the germline V gene (reference sequence). V lost 0 bases and J 0 bases, leaving 9 bases between the germline ends. This CDR3 has 16 residues.

The V gene is TRBV6-1, the J gene TRBJ2-4; D remains unclear. CDR1 MNHNS and CDR2 SASEGT come from the germline V gene. Trimming took off 3 bases at V and 4 bases at J, with 13 bases between the two ends. CDR3 length: 15 residues. The CDR3 bases are TGTGCCAGCAGTGACCTCGGGTCCCGGAAAAACATTCAGTACTTC. Protein: CASSDLGSRKNIQYF.

This clone was seen only a few times. The chain carries TRBV5-1 and TRBJ2-1; TRBD2 aligns across 8 bases. Trimming removed 4 bases from V and 6 bases from J; junction bases left unmatched: 9. Germline V gene lookup returns CDR1 SGHRS and CDR2 YFSETQ. The CDR3 totals 15 residues. CDR3 protein: CASSPTSGGSNEQFF. CDR3 sequence (DNA): TGCGCCAGCAGCCCTACTAGCGGCGGATCCAATGAGCAGTTCTTC. Filled out from reference TRBV5-1 and TRBJ2-1, the complete variable domain reads KAGVTQTPRYLIKTRGQQVTLSCSPISGHRSVSWYQQTPGQGLQFLFEYFSETQRNKGNFPGRFSGRQFSNSRSEMNVSTLELGDSALYLCASSPTSGGSNEQFFGPGTRLTVL.

The chain couples TRBV30 to TRBJ1-4, with 8 bases identical to TRBD1. Germline CDR1 is GTSNPN and CDR2 is SVGIG (reference sequence). The CDR3 has 14 amino acids. After removal of 2 bases from V and 5 bases from J, the junction contained 4 bases not matched to a gene. The CDR3 is CAWSQGASNEKLFF. The CDR3 nucleotides read TGTGCCTGGAGTCAGGGGGCGTCGAATGAAAAACTGTTTTTT.

J is TRBJ1-5 and V is TRBV10-3; D is unresolved. This CDR3 comprises 16 residues. Per the germline V gene, CDR1 is ENHRY and CDR2 is SYGVKD. Trimming removed 2 bases from V and 6 bases from J, with 17 bases in between. CDR3 protein: CAISEILTGEGQPQHF. CDR3 bases: TGTGCCATCAGTGAGATCCTGACTGGGGAGGGTCAGCCCCAGCATTTT.